This T cell receptor (beta chain) derives from a study of control samples from healthy donors and cancer patients. Losses at the gene ends were 2 bases for V and 7 bases for J; bases not matched to a gene: 13. The length of the CDR3 is 16 residues. From germline, CDR1 is SQVTM and CDR2 ANQGSEA. TCRdb keeps only in-frame clones here, not all; method: immunoSEQ multiplex PCR. This table holds 100,000 to 150,000 clones, approximately 90% found once. The sample comprised blood. The V call is TRBV29-1, the J call TRBJ1-4; 7 bases line up with TRBD1. The source of this sequence is a man aged 18 to 29 in good health. The CDR3 sequence: CSVEIWPRQGGEKLFF. Written as DNA, the CDR3 is TGCAGCGTTGAAATCTGGCCCCGACAGGGCGGTGAAAAACTGTTTTTT.